One and the same sample provided the 16 T cell receptor beta chains below, sequenced in a study of regulatory T cells in long-lasting Graves disease. Described time point: persistent/refractory GD, antithyroid drugs over 5 years with positive TRAb. TCR sequences were obtained from RNA taken from PBMCs. The TCR beta library used iRepertoire HTBI primers with Arm-PCR amplification of CDR3. A single record per CDR3 protein comes from TCRdb applying MiXCR to the multiplex PCR reads. The repertoire holds 600,000 to 850,000 distinct CDR3 sequences, with around 32% as singletons. The sequencing used peripheral blood mononuclear cells (PBMCs), collected when the disease was refractory, from a patient treated with antithyroid drugs. All receptors derive from a female donor with Graves disease.

The chain is built from TRBV18 and TRBJ1-1; 8 positions agree with TRBD1. V lost 0 bases to trimming and J lost 10 bases; unmatched junction nucleotides: 4. The length of the CDR3 is 13 residues. In germline, CDR1 is KGHSH, CDR2 LQKENI. The CDR3 DNA reads TGTGCCAGCTCACCACCTGACAGGGGAACAGCTTTCTTT. Translated, it gives CASSPPDRGTAFF.

The CDR3 DNA reads as TGTGCCAGTAGTATAGATCCGCCAGGACAGGGCCACACTGAAGCTTTCTTT. Translated, it gives CASSIDPPGQGHTEAFF. This chain uses TRBV19 with TRBJ1-1, with 8 bases lining up with TRBD1. CDR1 is LNHDA and CDR2 is SQIVND in the germline V gene (reference sequence). CDR3 length: 17 residues. Trimming cost V 0 bases and J 3 bases; bases outside gene matches: 9.

This clonotype has just a few counts. This sequence joins TRBV6-1 and TRBJ1-2, with 8 bases fitting TRBD1. Germline-derived CDR1 and CDR2 are MNHNS and SASEGT. The CDR3 length is 13 residues. V trimming: 5 bases; J trimming: 7 bases; junction bases outside the gene matches: 6. CDR3 amino acids: CASSPTGGIGYTF. CDR3 DNA sequence: TGTGCCAGCAGTCCCACAGGGGGGATTGGCTACACCTTC.

For this clonotype: A much more abundant neighbour one base away suggests this may be a read error. This chain links TRBV12-3 or TRBV12-4 with TRBJ1-2; D not resolved. The CDR3 has 14 residues. In nucleotides, the CDR3 is TGTGCCGGCAGTTCATCTTATCTCTCCTATGGCTACACCTTC. Translation gives CAGSSSYLSYGYTF.

This clonotype has a handful of counts. This sequence joins TRBV2 and TRBJ1-1; 7 nucleotides line up with TRBD1. The CDR3 is 15 residues long. Germline CDR1 reads SNHLY; CDR2 reads FYNNEI. J lost 6 bases, V lost 5 bases, and 12 bases had no gene match. The DNA of the CDR3 is TGTGCCAGCAGTTTCGAACAGGGGAATGGGGCTGAAGCTTTCTTT. Its translation is CASSFEQGNGAEAFF. Full variable domain (rest looked up from reference TRBV2 and TRBJ1-1): EPEVTQTPSHQVTQMGQEVILRCVPISNHLYFYWYRQILGQKVEFLVSFYNNEISEKSEIFDDQFSVERPDGSNFTLKIRSTKLEDSAMYFCASSFEQGNGAEAFFGQGTRLTVV.

The chain joins TRBV12-5 to TRBJ1-3, with TRBD1 as a possible D gene (5 bases). Trimming stripped 4 bases from V and 0 bases from J, with 7 bases between. The CDR3 covers 14 residues. From germline, CDR1 is LGHNT and CDR2 FRNRAP. CDR3 region: CASGSDSSGNTIYF. The CDR3 DNA sequence: TGTGCTAGTGGTTCAGACAGCTCTGGAAACACCATATATTTT.

This clonotype was observed a few times. V gene TRBV6-1 combines with J gene TRBJ1-6, with D hard to call. CDR3 length equals 16 residues. Trimming left V 5 bases short and J 0 bases short, with 11 bases between. Per the germline V gene, CDR1 is MNHNS and CDR2 is SASEGT. The CDR3 DNA reads TGTGCCAGCAGTACGGACGGGAGCTCCTATAATTCACCCCTCCACTTT. Protein product: CASSTDGSSYNSPLHF.

This clonotype was detected a few times. The chain joins TRBV20-1 to TRBJ1-4, with D possibly being TRBD1 (5 bases). V lost 1 base and J 4 bases, leaving 13 bases between the germline ends. This CDR3 is built from 15 residues. Germline assignment: CDR1 DFQATT and CDR2 SNEGSKA (reference sequence). This CDR3 is CSARVLGRDNEKLFF. The CDR3, as DNA: TGCAGTGCTAGAGTGTTGGGACGGGATAATGAAAAACTGTTTTTT.

This clonotype was seen ten or more times. V is TRBV28 and J is TRBJ1-2; D remains unclear. Germline assignment: CDR1 MDHEN and CDR2 SYDVKM. The CDR3 totals 12 residues. V dropped 7 bases and J dropped 7 bases, with 13 bases sitting between them. CDR3 nucleotides: TGTGCCAGCACGAAAGGGTTTGGTGGCTACACCTTC. Its translation is CASTKGFGGYTF.

This clonotype was observed a handful of times. The chain joins TRBV29-1 to TRBJ1-2; 7 bases match TRBD1. The CDR3 covers 12 residues. The germline CDR1 and CDR2 sequences are SQVTM and ANQGSEA. Trimming removed 6 bases from V and 8 bases from J; junction bases left unmatched: 9. In DNA form, the CDR3 reads TGCAGCGTCCAGACAGGGTTCGGCGGCTACACCTTC. It encodes CSVQTGFGGYTF.

Comment on this clonotype: One end of the junction does not line up with germline, which may come from a read error. The genes are TRBV5-1 and TRBJ1-1; D not certain. The CDR3 covers 12 residues. Germline CDR1 reads SGHRS; CDR2 reads YFSETQ. CDR3 amino acids: CASSYSNTEALF. The DNA for the CDR3 is TGCGCCAGCTCTTACTCGAACACTGAAGCTCTCTTT.

Only a few counts were recorded for this clonotype. The genes are TRBV12-3 or TRBV12-4 and TRBJ1-2; TRBD1 aligns across 10 bases. CDR3 length: 15 residues. The ends lost 6 bases at V and 5 bases at J; junction bases unmatched: 9. The CDR3 DNA reads TGTGCCAGCAGGACTACCGGGACAGGGGATTATGGCTACACCTTC. Translated, it gives CASRTTGTGDYGYTF.

This clonotype was observed at least ten times. This rearrangement joins TRBV11-2 to TRBJ2-5, with D perhaps assigned TRBD1 or TRBD2 (5 bases each). Germline V gene sequence: CDR1 SGHAT, CDR2 FQNNGV. The CDR3 is 14 residues long. Trimming removed 6 bases from V and 4 bases from J, with 15 bases in between. CDR3: CASSSRGVGETQYF. In nucleotides, the CDR3 is TGTGCCAGCAGTTCGAGGGGTGTTGGAGAGACCCAGTACTTC.

The chain joins TRBV28 to TRBJ1-6; maybe TRBD1 (5 bases). The CDR3 runs to 11 residues. Trimming pared 6 bases from V and 15 bases from J, leaving 12 bases between. Germline CDR1 MDHEN, CDR2 SYDVKM. CDR3 residues: CASSDRIVLHF. The CDR3, as DNA: TGTGCCAGCAGCGACAGAATTGTCCTCCACTTT.

This clonotype was counted ten times or more. The chain combines TRBV6-1 with TRBJ2-7; 9 bases fit TRBD1. V was pared by 6 bases and J by 3 bases, with 18 bases of the junction left unmatched. The CDR3 totals 18 residues. Germline CDR1 and CDR2: MNHNS and SASEGT. In DNA, the CDR3 is TGTGCCAGCAGCCATGCTTTCCCCGGGACAGGGAGCATCTACGAGCAGTACTTC. It translates to CASSHAFPGTGSIYEQYF.

This clonotype has ten or more counts. V is TRBV28 and J is TRBJ2-7; 8 nucleotides match TRBD1. This CDR3 has 12 residues. Per the germline V gene, CDR1 is MDHEN and CDR2 is SYDVKM. The V segment lost 7 bases and the J segment 2 bases; nucleotides outside the gene matches: 1. For the CDR3, the DNA is TGTGCCAGCAACAGGGGGACCTACGAGCAGTACTTC. This sequence encodes CASNRGTYEQYF.